This record concerns one TCR beta chain sequence. The source of the sample is a study of shared clonotypes between healthy human individuals. Libraries were prepared by immunoSEQ multiplex PCR; TCRdb keeps only in-frame clonotypes and omits some of them. Of more than 900,000 clones listed, 70% to 80% were seen once; the top ten hold 0.5% to 0.65%. From germline, CDR1 is SGHAT and CDR2 FQNNGV. The CDR3 length is 12 residues. Trimming took off 1 base at V and 4 bases at J, with 4 bases between the two ends. This receptor was taken from a man between 18 and 35 years old in good health. Some clones in this sample may be carry-over from other donors' samples. Sequencing was performed on memory CD4+ T cells from PBMCs. Subset in this sample: CD45RA-negative fraction. The chain employs TRBV11-2 and TRBJ1-1; D uncertain. The CDR3 sequence is CASSLAPTEAFF. CDR3 DNA sequence: TGTGCCAGCAGCTTAGCGCCCACTGAAGCTTTCTTT.